Detailed here is one T cell receptor beta chain. Its antigen is currently not known. No clone much larger than this one lies a single base away; base qualities are absent. Genomic DNA was isolated from the sorted cells so that the TCRbeta CDR3 region could be sequenced. The immunoSEQ Assay was used to sequence the TCRbeta CDR3 regions. TCRdb stores this immuneACCESS table with in-frame sequences only. Part of the clones is absent; in the studies checked, under half of the shortfall reflects unresolved V genes, and no reason is known for the rest. The sample table holds roughly 28,000 clones, of which around 79% were seen once. Approximately 32% of the sample comes from the top ten. This sample is part of a study of OX40 agonist ivuxolimab in advanced cancers. Notes on the research overall: Ivuxolimab, which targeted the costimulatory receptor OX40 (CD134), was an agonistic, fully human IgG2 monoclonal antibody. Patients were allowed to have had prior anti-PD-1, anti-PD-L1 or anti-CTLA-4 therapy, and approximately 40% of the dose-escalation patients had been treated with checkpoint inhibitors. The point of sequencing TCRbeta in the periphery was to test whether ivuxolimab changed TCR sequence diversity and drove clonal T-cell expansion. Of the approximately 54 patients in dose escalation, 19 had hepatocellular carcinoma, about 15 had melanoma, 9 had renal cell carcinoma and 9 had head and neck cancer. Intravenous ivuxolimab was administered to patients every 2 weeks at six dose levels: 0.01, 0.1, 0.3, 1.5, 3 and 10 mg/kg. Partial responses were achieved by three dose-escalation patients, of whom one had hepatocellular carcinoma and two had cutaneous melanoma. The paper covers the monotherapy dose-escalation part of the phase I ivuxolimab trial, which included N ≈ 50 patients. The dose-escalation cohort was approximately 83% male with a mean age of roughly 62 years, ranging from about 20 to 80. The research as a whole found: In the 0.1-3.0 mg/kg groups, partial responders had among the lowest normalized peripheral clonal expansion, particularly in CD8+ T cells. Which antigens the clonally expanded peripheral T cells were specific for was not determined. After ivuxolimab, CD8+ T cells had more expanded clones than CD4+ T cells on average. At doses of 0.1 to 3.0 mg/kg, clonal expansion of both CD4+ and CD8+ blood T cells was observed from baseline to week 6. Low levels of normalized T-cell clonal expansion were also shown by some nonresponding patients.

Patients with autoimmune disease history or receiving systemic immunosuppression were excluded from the trial. In every dose cohort, peripheral blood was drawn for TCR sequencing at baseline, cycle 4 day 1, and cycle 7 day 1. The samples were taken from a phase I, first-in-human, multicenter, open-label dose-escalation trial of ivuxolimab. Adults with locally advanced or metastatic melanoma, renal cell carcinoma, hepatocellular carcinoma or head and neck squamous cell carcinoma were enrolled in the trial. CD4+ and CD8+ T cells were sorted separately from peripheral blood before TCR sequencing. The receptor comes from an adult with an advanced solid tumor such as melanoma, head and neck, liver or kidney cancer. Sequenced here: CD4+ or CD8+ T cells sorted from blood, sampled in a trial of the OX40 agonist ivuxolimab.

The CDR3 reads CASSQLSTGNTGELFF. DNA sequence: TGCGCCAGCAGTCAGCTCTCTACAGGTAACACCGGGGAGCTGTTTTTT. Recombination linked TRBV23-1 to TRBJ2-2, and perhaps TRBD1 as D gene, on 5 matching bases. TRBV23-1 is an ORF, with its function uncertain. Trimming costs V 3 bases and J 2 bases, and their ends lie 13 bases apart. Reading from cysteine to phenylalanine, the CDR3 counts 16 amino acids. Only the CDR3 part of the read is kept: 48 bases, read in frame from the first base.